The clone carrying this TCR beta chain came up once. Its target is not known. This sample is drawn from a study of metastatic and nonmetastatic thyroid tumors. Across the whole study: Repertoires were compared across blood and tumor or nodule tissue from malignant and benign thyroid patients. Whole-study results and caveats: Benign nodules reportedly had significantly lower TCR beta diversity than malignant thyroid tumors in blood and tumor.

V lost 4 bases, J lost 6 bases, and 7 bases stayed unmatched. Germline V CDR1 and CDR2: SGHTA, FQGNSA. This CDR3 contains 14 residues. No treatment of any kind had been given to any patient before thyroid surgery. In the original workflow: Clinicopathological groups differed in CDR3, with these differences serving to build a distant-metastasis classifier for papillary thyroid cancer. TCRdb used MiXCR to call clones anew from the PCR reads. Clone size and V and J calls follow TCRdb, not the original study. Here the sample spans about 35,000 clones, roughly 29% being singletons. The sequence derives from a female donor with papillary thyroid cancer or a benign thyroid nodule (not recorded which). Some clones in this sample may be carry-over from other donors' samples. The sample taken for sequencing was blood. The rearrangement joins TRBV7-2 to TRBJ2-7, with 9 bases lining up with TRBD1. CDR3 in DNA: TGTGCCAGCAGCTACCCCGGGACAGGGAGCGAGCAGTACTTC. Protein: CASSYPGTGSEQYF.